This TCR beta chain is from a study of T cells after yellow fever vaccination. Findings and caveats of the study: Most primary-vaccination clones recurred post-booster (about 96% CD4, around 86% CD8).

This clonotype was found a few times. What it binds is unknown. 5'RACE template switching added a universal primer site and UMIs to TCR cDNA. MiXCR, run by TCRdb on the 5' RACE reads, gives a single entry per CDR3 protein. Of about 630,000 distinct CDR3 sequences detected, roughly 12% appear once; the ten largest clones hold 14% to 15%. The V gene's germline CDR1 is SQVTM and CDR2 ANQGSEA. V shed 4 bases and J 4 bases; nucleotides not matched to a gene: 10. The CDR3 length is 15 residues. The rearrangement uses TRBV29-1 and TRBJ2-3, with 8 nucleotides matching TRBD2. This sequence originates from a man aged 25 to 45 who received the YFV17D yellow fever vaccine. The sequenced sample was PBMCs, obtained on the day of the yellow fever booster vaccination. The CDR3 spells CSVVTSGGPADTQYF. CDR3 in DNA: TGCAGCGTTGTCACCTCGGGAGGGCCCGCAGATACGCAGTATTTT.